These 28 T cell receptor beta chains originate from one sample sequenced in a study of control samples from healthy donors and cancer patients. Using immunoSEQ multiplex PCR, the repertoire was profiled, and TCRdb retains in-frame clones only, with some absent. The sample comprises more than 95,000 clones, around nine tenths of which are singletons, and less than 3% rests with the top ten. Input material: blood. The receptors derive from a woman between 65 and 79 years old in good health.

CDR3 residues: CASSIREEVGNTIYF. CDR3 nucleotides: TGTGCCAGCAGCATAAGGGAGGAGGTAGGAAACACCATATATTTT. The J gene is TRBJ1-3, the V gene TRBV5-4; D not certain. The CDR3 is made up of 15 amino acids. The ends were cut back, 4 bases at V and 4 bases at J, with 15 bases in the middle. Germline loops: CDR1 SGHNT, CDR2 YYREEE (reference sequence). Full variable domain (missing parts from reference TRBV5-4 and TRBJ1-3): ETGVTQSPTHLIKTRGQQVTLRCSSQSGHNTVSWYQQALGQGPQFIFQYYREEENGRGNFPPRFSGLQFPNYSSELNVNALELDDSALYLCASSIREEVGNTIYFGEGSWLTVV.

This clone was detected once. The chain carries TRBV11-2 and TRBJ1-1, with 7 bases fitting TRBD1. The germline V gene has CDR1 SGHAT and CDR2 FQNNGV. The CDR3 consists of 15 residues. V shed 10 bases, J shed 0 bases, and the junction held 11 bases outside the gene matches. CDR3 loop: CATKRQGRVNTEAFF. The CDR3 DNA follows: TGTGCCACTAAACGACAGGGCCGCGTGAACACTGAAGCTTTCTTT.

This clone was detected only a few times. The V call is TRBV11-2, the J call TRBJ2-7; D might be TRBD2 (6 bases). V lost 3 bases to trimming and J lost 6 bases, with 15 bases between them. Germline assignment: CDR1 SGHAT and CDR2 FQNNGV. This CDR3 is 14 amino acids long. The CDR3 here is CASSFRDFALEQYF. For the CDR3, the DNA is TGTGCCAGCAGCTTTCGGGACTTCGCCCTCGAGCAGTACTTC.

The chain's CDR3 is CASNKNGGGGTEAFF. In DNA form, the CDR3 reads TGTGCCAGCAATAAAAACGGGGGCGGGGGCACTGAAGCTTTCTTT. The rearrangement joins TRBV2 to TRBJ1-1, with D possibly matching TRBD1 (6 bases). Trimming removed 7 bases at V and 4 bases at J, with 19 bases between. The CDR3 covers 15 residues. CDR1 SNHLY and CDR2 FYNNEI come from the germline V gene.

The chain joins TRBV12-5 to TRBJ1-5; the D is unclear. Trimming took 2 bases from V and 7 from J, leaving 3 bases between them. Germline assignment: CDR1 LGHNT and CDR2 FRNRAP. The CDR3 is 11 residues long. The CDR3 nucleotides read TGTGCTAGTGGTTTGTTCCAGCCCCAGCATTTT. Translation gives CASGLFQPQHF.

V gene TRBV18 combines with J gene TRBJ1-4; D gene uncertain. The CDR3 contains 15 residues. Looked up from germline, CDR1 is KGHSH and CDR2 is LQKENI. Trimming removed 0 bases at V and 3 bases at J, with 8 bases between. The CDR3 reads CASSPPGLSNEKLFF. As DNA, the CDR3 is TGTGCCAGCTCACCACCGGGGTTGTCTAATGAAAAACTGTTTTTT.

V gene TRBV2 combines with J gene TRBJ2-3; D tentatively fits TRBD1 or TRBD2 (5 bases each). Between the trimmed V and J ends, which lost 3 bases and 1 base, there was a span of 11 bases. This CDR3 contains 15 residues. Germline CDR1 reads SNHLY; CDR2 reads FYNNEI. CDR3 in amino acids: CASSEGVVGTDTQYF. In nucleotides, the CDR3 is TGTGCCAGCAGTGAGGGGGTAGTGGGCACAGATACGCAGTATTTT. Full variable domain (remainder filled in from reference TRBV2 and TRBJ2-3): EPEVTQTPSHQVTQMGQEVILRCVPISNHLYFYWYRQILGQKVEFLVSFYNNEISEKSEIFDDQFSVERPDGSNFTLKIRSTKLEDSAMYFCASSEGVVGTDTQYFGPGTRLTVL.

The chain couples TRBV4-1 to TRBJ2-3; D perhaps matches TRBD1 (5 bases). Germline V CDR1 and CDR2: MGHRA, YSYEKL. The V gene lost 0 bases and the J gene lost 0 bases, with 7 bases spanning the gap. This CDR3 is 15 amino acids long. This CDR3 is CASSQDRVSTDTQYF. In nucleotides, the CDR3 is TGCGCCAGCAGCCAAGACAGGGTGAGCACAGATACGCAGTATTTT.

This chain connects TRBV15 to TRBJ2-2; D is ambiguous. Germline V CDR1 and CDR2: LNHNV, YYDKDF (reference sequence). The CDR3 loop spans 15 amino acids. V gave up 0 bases and J gave up 3 bases, with 8 bases separating them. The CDR3 DNA is TGTGCCACCAGCAGAGATCGACGGGACACCGGGGAGCTGTTTTTT. As protein: CATSRDRRDTGELFF.

The chain is built from TRBV27 and TRBJ2-3; no clear D gene. This CDR3 has 14 residues. Germline values: CDR1 MNHEY, CDR2 SMNVEV (reference sequence). Trimming removed 3 bases from V and 8 bases from J, with 15 bases in between. The CDR3 loop reads CASSFYPEGGTQYF. DNA of the CDR3: TGTGCCAGCAGTTTTTATCCAGAAGGTGGTACGCAGTATTTT.

The V call is TRBV4-3, the J call TRBJ2-6; D gene unclear. CDR3 length equals 15 residues. Trimming removed 2 bases from V and 4 bases from J, with 9 bases in between. CDR1 is LGHNA, CDR2 YSLEER, per germline. This CDR3 reads CASSQLGTGANVLTF. The CDR3 coding sequence is TGCGCCAGCAGCCAACTTGGTACCGGGGCCAACGTCCTGACTTTC.

Details on this clone: At the DNA level, this CDR3 is encoded by other sequences in the same sample as well. This chain links TRBV10-1 with TRBJ2-7; TRBD2 matches 8 bases. CDR3 length equals 14 residues. Germline CDR1 and CDR2: WNHNN and SYGVQD (reference sequence). V lost 6 bases, J lost 4 bases, and 8 bases stayed unmatched. The CDR3 here is CASSPGGGLYEQYF. CDR3 nucleotides: TGCGCCAGCAGCCCCGGGGGGGGGTTGTACGAGCAGTACTTC.

This clone was recorded once. The chain is built from TRBV27 and TRBJ1-5; no definite D call. The V gene's germline CDR1 is MNHEY and CDR2 SMNVEV (reference sequence). This CDR3 is built from 14 residues. The V and J ends lost 2 bases and 4 bases respectively, with 9 bases between them. CDR3: CASSLTGGNQPQHF. The CDR3 DNA sequence: TGTGCCAGCAGTTTAACCGGCGGGAATCAGCCCCAGCATTTT.

The rearrangement joins TRBV3-1 (or the pseudogene TRBV3-2) to TRBJ1-1; possible D gene TRBD1, 6 bases. This CDR3 is 13 amino acids long. Trimming pared 4 bases from V and 8 bases from J, leaving 14 bases between. Germline V gene data show CDR1 as LGHDT and CDR2 as YNNKEL (reference sequence). CDR3 amino acids: CASSPGHLREAFF. The CDR3 DNA reads as TGTGCCAGCAGCCCGGGACACCTTAGAGAAGCTTTCTTT.

This sequence joins TRBV9 and TRBJ1-2, with 7 bases identical to TRBD1. From germline, CDR1 is SGDLS and CDR2 YYNGEE. The CDR3 runs to 15 residues. After removal of 2 bases from V and 9 bases from J, the junction contained 13 bases not matched to a gene. In nucleotides, the CDR3 is TGTGCCAGCAGCGTCACGACAGGGACAACTGACAGCTACACCTTC. Amino acids: CASSVTTGTTDSYTF.

The chain uses TRBV3-1 (or the pseudogene TRBV3-2) and TRBJ1-4, with D hard to call. CDR3 size: 13 residues. Trimming left V 1 base short and J 7 bases short, with 7 bases between. Germline V CDR1 and CDR2: LGHDT, YNNKEL (reference sequence). In nucleotides, the CDR3 is TGTGCCAGCAGCCAAGTCGGGGTTGAAAAACTGTTTTTT. This codes for CASSQVGVEKLFF.

This clone was observed a few times. The chain is built from TRBV6-5 and TRBJ1-2; D ambiguous. Between the trimmed V and J ends, which lost 5 bases and 8 bases, there was a span of 18 bases. Per the germline V gene, CDR1 is MNHEY and CDR2 is SVGAGI. The CDR3 consists of 14 residues. CDR3 sequence reads: CASSLGGLPGGYTF. CDR3 sequence (DNA): TGTGCCAGCAGTCTAGGAGGGCTTCCGGGAGGCTACACCTTC.

The chain recombines TRBV19 with TRBJ2-7, with TRBD2 as a possible D gene (6 bases). The CDR3 is 13 residues long. Germline lookup yields CDR1 LNHDA and CDR2 SQIVND (reference sequence). V lost 7 bases and J lost 3, with 13 bases in between. CDR3 DNA sequence: TGTGCCAGTATAGGAGGGGATCGCTACGAGCAGTACTTC. Residues: CASIGGDRYEQYF. Supplemented by reference TRBV19 and TRBJ2-7, the full variable domain reads DGGITQSPKYLFRKEGQNVTLSCEQNLNHDAMYWYRQDPGQGLRLIYYSQIVNDFQKGDIAEGYSVSREKKESFPLTVTSAQKNPTAFYLCASIGGDRYEQYFGPGTRLTVT.

This clone was seen more than once but under ten times. The chain uses TRBV5-1 and TRBJ1-1, with a possible D match to TRBD1 (5 bases). The CDR3 is made up of 14 amino acids. Germline V CDR1 and CDR2: SGHRS, YFSETQ. Trimming pared 0 bases from V and 0 bases from J, leaving 6 bases between. The CDR3 loop reads CASSLARVNTEAFF. The CDR3 DNA reads as TGCGCCAGCAGCTTGGCCAGGGTGAACACTGAAGCTTTCTTT.

The chain has TRBV6-1 and TRBJ2-3, with D possibly matching TRBD2 (7 bases). Germline CDR1 reads MNHNS; CDR2 reads SASEGT. CDR3 size: 15 residues. Trimming removed 0 bases at V and 4 bases at J, with 11 bases between. CDR3 nucleotides: TGTGCCAGCAGTGAAGCGGGGGGGCGCTCAGATACGCAGTATTTT. As protein: CASSEAGGRSDTQYF.

CDR3 DNA sequence: TGTGCCAGCAGCGGAGAGGGGCCTTGGGGAGGAGATTCCTACGAGCAGTACTTC. The encoded protein is CASSGEGPWGGDSYEQYF. The genes are TRBV7-8 and TRBJ2-7; D is possibly TRBD2 (6 bases). V dropped 5 bases and J dropped 1 base, with 24 bases sitting between them. The germline CDR1 and CDR2 sequences are SGHVS and FQNEAQ. The CDR3 contains 18 residues.

Details on this clone: This specimen includes other DNA sequences encoding the same CDR3. The V and J genes are TRBV29-1 and TRBJ2-7, with no clear D. The germline V and J ends were trimmed by 4 bases and 3 bases, with 7 bases remaining between them. CDR3 length equals 11 residues. Germline CDR1 is SQVTM and CDR2 is ANQGSEA. Here the CDR3 DNA reads TGCAGCGTTGTGGCGCACTACGAGCAGTACTTC. Translating gives CSVVAHYEQYF.

J is TRBJ2-3 and V is TRBV3-1 (or the pseudogene TRBV3-2); D is uncertain. CDR1 is LGHDT, CDR2 YNNKEL, per germline (reference sequence). This CDR3 has 13 residues. V lost 1 base and J lost 6, with 8 bases in between. The CDR3 spells CASSQVPRDTQYF. In DNA, the CDR3 is TGTGCCAGCAGCCAAGTCCCAAGGGATACGCAGTATTTT.

This chain links TRBV5-1 with TRBJ1-1, with D hard to call. Germline loops: CDR1 SGHRS, CDR2 YFSETQ. This CDR3 region has 15 residues. The V gene lost 4 bases and the J gene lost 1 base, with 14 bases spanning the gap. CDR3 amino acids: CASSIGGTRNTEAFF. In DNA form, the CDR3 reads TGCGCCAGCAGCATCGGAGGAACAAGGAACACTGAAGCTTTCTTT.

The rearrangement links TRBV2 to TRBJ2-7; D is perhaps TRBD1 or TRBD2 (5 bases each). This CDR3 comprises 13 residues. Germline values: CDR1 SNHLY, CDR2 FYNNEI. V was clipped by 11 bases and J by 1 base, with 15 bases between them. CDR3 nucleotide sequence: TGTGCCGTACACCGGGACCCTTCCTACGAGCAGTACTTC. Translating it yields CAVHRDPSYEQYF.

V gene TRBV11-2 combines with J gene TRBJ1-2, with D possibly TRBD1 on 6 matching bases. Germline assignment: CDR1 SGHAT and CDR2 FQNNGV. The germline V and J ends were trimmed by 5 bases and 7 bases, with 17 bases remaining between them. CDR3 length: 14 amino acids. This chain's CDR3 is CASSPRGGGGGYTF. The CDR3 region has the DNA TGTGCCAGCAGCCCACGAGGGGGAGGCGGTGGCTACACCTTC.

The rearrangement joins TRBV27 to TRBJ1-1; no reliable D call. Germline CDR1 is MNHEY and CDR2 is SMNVEV (reference sequence). CDR3 length: 14 amino acids. Between the trimmed V and J ends, which lost 3 bases and 4 bases, there was a span of 12 bases. CDR3 in DNA: TGTGCCAGCAGTTTCATTACGGGTGGCACTGAAGCTTTCTTT. This codes for CASSFITGGTEAFF.

This chain links TRBV7-8 with TRBJ1-6; the D is unclear. The V gene lost 4 bases and the J gene lost 7 bases, with 11 bases spanning the gap. The CDR3 runs to 14 residues. Germline V gives CDR1 SGHVS, CDR2 FQNEAQ. CDR3 nucleotide sequence: TGTGCCAGCAGCTCCACAGTCCCCAATTCACCCCTCCACTTT. Translation gives CASSSTVPNSPLHF.